This T cell receptor beta chain is drawn from a study of Ad26.COV2.S vaccination and SARS-CoV-2 variants. The germline V and J ends were trimmed by 0 bases and 4 bases, with 7 bases remaining between them. The CDR3 is 14 amino acids. The germline V gene has CDR1 LGHNA and CDR2 YSLEER. Treatment given: 19 received Ad26.COV2.S at low or high dose, single or two shots; roughly five received placebo; per-sample allocation not given. Day 63 following the first vaccine or placebo injection was when the samples were taken. Adults aged 18-55 years in Boston included the donor. Regarding the study as a whole: Assessments of TCR breadth and depth may have underestimated the total T cell responses.

Assay: immunoSEQ multiplex PCR; the TCRdb copy retains only in-frame clones and omits some. The table includes fewer than 400,000 clones, about 90% detected once. About this clone itself: What it recognizes is unknown.

The clonotype was recovered from a person aged 18-65 years who received the Ad26.COV2.S COVID-19 vaccine or a placebo. The rearrangement uses TRBV4-3 and TRBJ2-1; tentatively, D is TRBD2 (5 bases). The sequencing used peripheral blood, collected in a trial of Ad26.COV2.S vaccine versus placebo. The CDR3 loop reads CASSQDRGYNEQFF. The CDR3 bases are TGCGCCAGCAGCCAAGATCGGGGTTACAATGAGCAGTTCTTC.